The 26 T cell receptor beta chains presented below share a single source sample, sequenced in a study of somatic mutations in cytotoxic T cells in rheumatoid arthritis. Produced via immunoSEQ multiplex PCR; TCRdb's table is partial and in-frame only. This table has fewer than 15,000 clones, 55% to 85% appearing once. The material sequenced was CD8+ T cells sorted from blood. The receptors come from an adult with rheumatoid arthritis.

V and J are TRBV7-9 and TRBJ2-1, with 13 bases matching TRBD2. The CDR3 spans 14 residues. The germline V gene has CDR1 SEHNR and CDR2 FQNEAQ (reference sequence). Unmatched junction bases numbered 6, after V lost 1 base and J lost 15 bases. The CDR3 bases are TGTGCCAGCAGCTTAGGACTAGCGGGGGGCGAGTCGTTCTTC. It encodes CASSLGLAGGESFF.

J is TRBJ1-1 and V is TRBV10-3; D is undetermined. Germline-derived CDR1 and CDR2 are ENHRY and SYGVKD. Trimming took 8 bases from V and 6 from J, leaving 10 bases between them. The CDR3 sequence is 11 residues long. The CDR3 sequence: CAIGSQSEAFF. In DNA, the CDR3 is TGTGCCATCGGGTCCCAATCTGAAGCTTTCTTT.

The V call is TRBV11-3, the J call TRBJ2-5; 10 bases map to TRBD2. The J call may be in error: the DNA end matches TRBJ2-7 better. From germline, CDR1 is SGHNT and CDR2 YENEEA. This CDR3 region has 14 residues. CDR3 sequence reads: CASSMSGGAHEQYF. In DNA form, the CDR3 reads TGTGCCAGCAGCATGAGCGGGGGGGCCCACGAGCAGTACTTC.

The chain uses TRBV6-1 and TRBJ1-3; D is unclear. Germline V gene sequence: CDR1 MNHNS, CDR2 SASEGT. The V gene lost 0 bases and the J gene lost 4 bases, with 16 bases spanning the gap. CDR3 length: 17 residues. The CDR3 loop is CASSEAQLGTWGNTIYF. In DNA, the CDR3 is TGTGCCAGCAGTGAAGCGCAATTGGGAACGTGGGGAAACACCATATATTTT.

The J gene is TRBJ2-7, the V gene TRBV28; maybe TRBD2 (6 bases). With 7 bases removed from V and 5 bases from J, the gap between germline ends came to 12 bases. Germline lookup yields CDR1 MDHEN and CDR2 SYDVKM. The CDR3 sequence is 12 residues long. CDR3 in amino acids: CASKVRGNEQYF. The CDR3 bases are TGTGCCAGCAAGGTACGGGGGAACGAGCAGTACTTC.

The chain uses TRBV14 and TRBJ1-2; D is uncertain. With 5 bases removed from V and 5 bases from J, the gap between germline ends came to 12 bases. The CDR3 has 13 amino acids. Germline V CDR1 and CDR2: SGHDN, FVKESK. Here the CDR3 reads CASSFTAEYGYTF. CDR3 bases: TGTGCCAGCAGCTTCACAGCCGAGTATGGCTACACCTTC.

Only one count was recorded for this clone. This chain joins TRBV15 and TRBJ2-3, with TRBD1 matching over 7 bases. The length of the CDR3 is 14 residues. Unmatched junction bases numbered 5, after V lost 6 bases and J lost 2 bases. Germline CDR1 LNHNV, CDR2 YYDKDF (reference sequence). The CDR3 DNA follows: TGTGCCACCAGAACAGGGGCCTACACAGATACGCAGTATTTT. This gives the protein CATRTGAYTDTQYF.

The chain uses TRBV15 and TRBJ2-1, with D maybe TRBD1 (6 bases). CDR1 and CDR2 (germline): LNHNV, YYDKDF (reference sequence). V lost 4 bases to trimming and J lost 7 bases, with 11 bases between them. The CDR3 length is 13 residues. This chain's CDR3 is CATSNTRGNEQFF. In DNA, the CDR3 is TGTGCCACCAGCAACACTAGGGGGAATGAGCAGTTCTTC.

The chain combines TRBV15 with TRBJ2-3; D perhaps matches TRBD1 (6 bases). The germline V gene has CDR1 LNHNV and CDR2 YYDKDF (reference sequence). Trimming stripped 2 bases from V and 4 bases from J, with 10 bases between. CDR3 length: 14 amino acids. CDR3 region: CATSRQQGPDTQYF. The CDR3 DNA reads as TGTGCCACCAGCAGACAACAGGGCCCAGATACGCAGTATTTT.

Only a few counts were recorded for this clone. The J gene is TRBJ2-7, the V gene TRBV4-3, with D possibly being TRBD1 (5 bases). CDR1 is LGHNA, CDR2 YSLEER, per germline. CDR3 length equals 16 residues. V was trimmed by 1 base and J by 2 bases, leaving 15 bases between them. CDR3 DNA sequence: TGCGCCAGCAGCCAAGGTAGGGGCCAAACAGCCTACGAGCAGTACTTC. Residues: CASSQGRGQTAYEQYF.

This clone showed up just a few times. The V gene is TRBV28, the J gene TRBJ1-6, with D unresolved. This CDR3 has 15 residues. Trimming left V 7 bases short and J 9 bases short, with 19 bases between. Germline V gene data show CDR1 as MDHEN and CDR2 as SYDVKM. CDR3 nucleotides: TGTGCCAGCAAAGCCGCAACAGAGGGATCTTCACCCCTCCACTTT. It is translated as CASKAATEGSSPLHF. Full variable domain (rest looked up from reference TRBV28 and TRBJ1-6): DVKVTQSSRYLVKRTGEKVFLECVQDMDHENMFWYRQDPGLGLRLIYFSYDVKMKEKGDIPEGYSVSREKKERFSLILESASTNQTSMYLCASKAATEGSSPLHFGNGTRLTVT.

The chain has TRBV14 and TRBJ1-2; D possibly corresponds to TRBD1 (6 bases). Germline lookup yields CDR1 SGHDN and CDR2 FVKESK. The CDR3 covers 15 residues. V lost 2 bases to trimming and J lost 0 bases, with 10 bases between them. The CDR3 DNA is TGTGCCAGCAGCCAACCTGGACAGTCTAACTATGGCTACACCTTC. It translates to CASSQPGQSNYGYTF.

This chain connects TRBV9 to TRBJ1-1, with a tentative D call TRBD1 (5 bases). The germline CDR1 and CDR2 sequences are SGDLS and YYNGEE. CDR3 size: 16 residues. Trimming pared 3 bases from V and 0 bases from J, leaving 15 bases between. The CDR3 here is CASSGGLSNMNTEAFF. For the CDR3, the DNA is TGTGCCAGCAGCGGGGGACTGTCCAACATGAACACTGAAGCTTTCTTT.

V is TRBV6-5 and J is TRBJ1-5; D is perhaps TRBD1 (6 bases). The CDR3 contains 14 residues. V was cut by 11 bases and J by 1 base, with 15 bases left in between. Germline CDR1 is MNHEY and CDR2 is SVGAGI. In DNA form, the CDR3 reads TGTGCCGCTCGAGGGGGGGACAGCAATCAGCCCCAGCATTTT. It is translated as CAARGGDSNQPQHF.

The CDR3 sequence is CASSSETRPLSGNTIYF. The CDR3 bases are TGTGCCAGTAGTAGCGAGACGCGCCCCTTATCTGGAAACACCATATATTTT. The J gene is TRBJ1-3, the V gene TRBV19; the D is unclear. V dropped 4 bases and J dropped 1 base, with 17 bases sitting between them. This CDR3 comprises 17 residues. CDR1 and CDR2 (germline): LNHDA, SQIVND (reference sequence).

This chain joins TRBV7-9 and TRBJ2-1; 11 positions agree with TRBD2. The germline V gene has CDR1 SEHNR and CDR2 FQNEAQ (reference sequence). Trimming took 1 base from V and 9 from J; bases not matched to a gene: 5. This CDR3 contains 15 residues. CDR3 coding DNA: TGTGCCAGCAGCTTAGTAGCGGGGGGGCGGGGTGAGCAGTTCTTC. Its protein product is CASSLVAGGRGEQFF.

This chain joins TRBV28 and TRBJ1-3, with TRBD1 as a possible D gene (5 bases). V gave up 7 bases and J gave up 4 bases, with 11 bases separating them. The CDR3 length is 13 residues. In germline, CDR1 is MDHEN, CDR2 SYDVKM. CDR3 nucleotide sequence: TGTGCCAGCATCAGGGAGGTCGGAAACACCATATATTTT. Its protein is CASIREVGNTIYF.

V gene TRBV7-9 combines with J gene TRBJ2-1; TRBD2 matches at 8 bases. This CDR3 is 15 amino acids long. Trimming removed 3 bases from V and 4 bases from J; junction bases left unmatched: 5. The germline V gene has CDR1 SEHNR and CDR2 FQNEAQ (reference sequence). The CDR3: CASSFDGGAYNEQFF. For the CDR3, the DNA is TGTGCCAGCAGCTTCGACGGGGGGGCATACAATGAGCAGTTCTTC. The variable domain in full, completed from reference TRBV7-9 and TRBJ2-1, reads DTGVSQNPRHKITKRGQNVTFRCDPISEHNRLYWYRQTLGQGPEFLTYFQNEAQLEKSRLLSDRFSAERPKGSFSTLEIQRTEQGDSAMYLCASSFDGGAYNEQFFGPGTRLTVL.

The V call is TRBV4-3, the J call TRBJ2-7; TRBD1 matches 7 bases. Germline V gives CDR1 LGHNA, CDR2 YSLEER. This CDR3 region has 15 residues. V gave up 0 bases and J gave up 3 bases; unmatched junction bases: 5. CDR3 DNA sequence: TGCGCCAGCAGCCAAGATAGGGCAGGGGGCTACGAGCAGTACTTC. Amino acids: CASSQDRAGGYEQYF.

This clone was observed a handful of times. The chain carries TRBV5-4 and TRBJ1-1; D gene ambiguous. Trimming removed 0 bases from V and 2 bases from J, with 5 bases in between. CDR1 SGHNT and CDR2 YYREEE come from the germline V gene (reference sequence). This CDR3 region has 13 residues. CDR3 sequence: CASSLGRNTEAFF. In DNA, the CDR3 is TGTGCCAGCAGCTTGGGCAGAAACACTGAAGCTTTCTTT.

CDR3 residues: CASSPKVPGGEQYF. CDR3 coding DNA: TGTGCCAGCAGCCCTAAAGTCCCGGGGGGGGAGCAGTACTTC. This sequence joins TRBV7-8 and TRBJ2-7; 8 bases fit TRBD2. CDR1 and CDR2 (germline): SGHVS, FQNEAQ. V lost 5 bases, J lost 7 bases, and 10 bases stayed unmatched. The CDR3 totals 14 residues.

The gene calls are TRBV7-9 and TRBJ2-5; D ambiguous. CDR1 is SEHNR and CDR2 is FQNEAQ in the germline V gene (reference sequence). The CDR3 spans 13 residues. V was shortened by 5 bases and J by 3 bases, with 10 bases between the two germline ends. CDR3 DNA sequence: TGTGCCAGCAGCCCCTTGGCCGAAGAGACCCAGTACTTC. This translates into CASSPLAEETQYF.

CDR3: CASSLYPPPDKRGSYEQYF. The DNA of the CDR3 is TGTGCCAGCAGCTTATACCCTCCCCCAGATAAGCGGGGCTCCTACGAGCAGTACTTC. This chain links TRBV7-8 with TRBJ2-7; 7 bases are a match to TRBD2. This CDR3 spans 19 amino acids. J lost 0 bases, V lost 2 bases, and 16 bases had no gene match. The germline CDR1 and CDR2 sequences are SGHVS and FQNEAQ.

The chain has TRBV5-6 and TRBJ2-1; D ambiguous. CDR3 length: 15 amino acids. The germline gives CDR1 SGHDT, CDR2 YYEEEE. V lost 4 bases and J 0 bases, leaving 11 bases between the germline ends. This chain's CDR3 is CASSPGPSSYNEQFF. The CDR3 bases are TGTGCCAGCAGCCCGGGCCCGAGCTCCTACAATGAGCAGTTCTTC.

The V call is TRBV11-2, the J call TRBJ2-3, with D perhaps matching TRBD2 (6 bases). Germline CDR1 and CDR2: SGHAT and FQNNGV. The CDR3 is 18 amino acids. V was cut by 0 bases and J by 4 bases, with 20 bases left in between. The CDR3: CASSLESWSGPGADTQYF. The CDR3 bases are TGTGCCAGCAGCTTAGAATCTTGGAGCGGGCCCGGCGCAGATACGCAGTATTTT.

The chain recombines TRBV11-3 with TRBJ2-7, with D maybe TRBD2 (7 bases). Germline V gene lookup returns CDR1 SGHNT and CDR2 YENEEA. This CDR3 region has 13 residues. Trimming pared 5 bases from V and 5 bases from J, leaving 13 bases between. The CDR3 DNA reads TGTGCCAGCAGCCTCGGGGGGCGGCACGAGCAGTACTTC. Amino acid sequence: CASSLGGRHEQYF.